This is a list of T cell receptor beta chains from one sample in a study of T cells in localized non-small cell lung cancer. Some clones are missing from TCRdb's copy, which holds only in-frame ones; the method was immunoSEQ multiplex PCR. The sample includes about 60,000 clones, roughly 88% seen only once; the top ten take nearly 2%. Sequenced here: peripheral blood, sampled before any cancer treatment. The receptors were gathered from a woman aged 40-69 years with stage I lung adenocarcinoma. CDR3s include the opening cysteine and the closing phenylalanine or tryptophan. A D gene is named only where the DNA matches it firmly. Some rows mark clone size as missing; the rest say once, few, many or name a class of expanded clone.

v_call,j_call,d_call,clone_size,cdr3_nt,cdr3_aa
TRBV6-1,TRBJ2-7,.,.,TGTGCCAGCAGTGAGGGATGGTCCTACGAGCAGTACTTC,CASSEGWSYEQYF
TRBV7-2,TRBJ2-1,TRBD2,.,TGTGCCAGCAGGGGGGGTCCGACTAGCGGTTACAATGAGCAGTTCTTC,CASRGGPTSGYNEQFF
TRBV9,TRBJ2-7,.,.,TGTGCCAGCACCCCAAACATAGGCTCCTACGAGCAGTACTTC,CASTPNIGSYEQYF
TRBV7-7,TRBJ1-2,.,.,TGTGCCAGCAGCCGGGGCCCCCCCGAGGACTATGGCTACACCTTC,CASSRGPPEDYGYTF
TRBV9,TRBJ1-2,.,.,TGTGCCAGCAGCGTAGAGGCTTGGGGCGGCTATGGCTACACCTTC,CASSVEAWGGYGYTF
TRBV6-6,TRBJ2-5,.,.,TGTGCCAGCACCGGCAGCCAAGAGACCCAGTACTTC,CASTGSQETQYF
TRBV27,TRBJ2-7,TRBD1,.,TGTGCCAGCAGTTCCCGGGACAGGGTGGGCTACGAGCAGTACTTC,CASSSRDRVGYEQYF
TRBV7-2,TRBJ1-1,.,.,TGTGCCAGCAGCTTAGATCGGCCAGAAGCTTTCTTT,CASSLDRPEAFF
TRBV7-3,TRBJ2-3,TRBD1,.,TGTGCCAGCAGCTTAAAATCAGGGGGAAACACAGATACGCAGTATTTT,CASSLKSGGNTDTQYF
TRBV6-5,TRBJ2-7,TRBD2,.,TGTGCCAGCAGTTACTCGATGGGAGGGCCCCACGAGCAGTACTTC,CASSYSMGGPHEQYF
TRBV5-1,TRBJ1-2,.,.,TGCGCCAGCAGCAGCGACGGATACTATGGCTACACCTTC,CASSSDGYYGYTF
TRBV27,TRBJ2-2,.,.,TGTGCCACGCGGCCAGCGAACACCGGGGAGCTGTTTTTT,CATRPANTGELFF
TRBV11-2,TRBJ2-5,.,.,TGTGCCAGCAGCCCTGGTACCCAAGAGACCCAGTACTTC,CASSPGTQETQYF
TRBV9,TRBJ2-1,.,.,TGTGCCAGCAGCGTAGGGTCCTACAATGAGCAGTTCTTC,CASSVGSYNEQFF
TRBV11-2,TRBJ2-1,TRBD2,.,TGTGCCAGCAGCGTACTACCCGGGGGAGGGGACGACAATGAGCAGTTCTTC,CASSVLPGGGDDNEQFF
TRBV6-1,TRBJ1-5,.,.,TGTGCCAGCAGTGAAGCGCCTGGGGGTTGGAATCAGCCCCAGCATTTT,CASSEAPGGWNQPQHF
TRBV5-4,TRBJ1-4,.,.,TGTGCCAGCAGCTTGAGAGGGACTACTAATGAAAAACTGTTTTTT,CASSLRGTTNEKLFF
TRBV6-4,TRBJ2-2,TRBD2,.,TGTGCCAGCAGTGCATTTCCGGGGGGAAACACCGGGGAGCTGTTTTTT,CASSAFPGGNTGELFF
TRBV19,TRBJ2-7,.,.,TGTGCCAGTAGTACCCTGGGACCGCCCCACGAGCAGTACTTC,CASSTLGPPHEQYF
TRBV7-9,TRBJ1-2,TRBD1,.,TGTGCCAGCAGCTTAGGCAGGGGGCAGTTTGGCTACACCTTC,CASSLGRGQFGYTF
TRBV5-8,TRBJ1-5,.,.,TGTGCCAGCAGCCCGGTCGACAGGTCCGATAGCAATCAGCCCCAGCATTTT,CASSPVDRSDSNQPQHF
TRBV4-2,TRBJ2-1,TRBD2,.,TGTGCCAGCAGCCAAGAGATGGGAGGAAGCGGGAGATGTTTCTTC,CASSQEMGGSGRCFF
TRBV29-1,TRBJ2-7,.,.,TGCAGCGTTGGGGGGGAATCCTACGAGCAGTACTTC,CSVGGESYEQYF
TRBV5-6,TRBJ2-1,TRBD2,once,TGTGCCAGCAGCGTTACTAGCGGGGCACCCTACAATGAGCAGTTCTTC,CASSVTSGAPYNEQFF
TRBV19,TRBJ1-5,.,.,TGTGCCAGTAGTATCCCCGGGGGGAATCAGCCCCAGCATTTT,CASSIPGGNQPQHF
TRBV7-2,TRBJ1-3,TRBD1,.,TGTGCCAGCAGCTTAGCCCACAGGGGGCAGATCATCTTCTCTGGAAACACCATATATTTT,CASSLAHRGQIIFSGNTIYF
TRBV7-3,TRBJ1-5,.,.,TGTGCCAGCAGCTTGTCGAGAGGTCAGCCCCAGCATTTT,CASSLSRGQPQHF
TRBV5-1,TRBJ2-2,.,.,TGCGCCAGCAGCTTGGGAGGGTGGAACACCGGGGAGCTGTTTTTT,CASSLGGWNTGELFF
TRBV6-5,TRBJ2-7,TRBD1,.,TGTGCCAGCAGTTTAGAAGGTTCGGGACAGACCTACGAGCAGTACTTC,CASSLEGSGQTYEQYF
TRBV6-4,TRBJ1-5,.,few,TGTGCCAGCAGTTGGGCAGTGAACCCGAGCAATCAGCCCCAGCATTTT,CASSWAVNPSNQPQHF
TRBV15,TRBJ1-2,.,.,TGTGCCACCAGCAGAGACTCCCTACGGCCCTATGGCTACACCTTC,CATSRDSLRPYGYTF
TRBV11-3,TRBJ2-7,TRBD1,.,TGTGCCAGCAGCCAAGGGACAGGGAGAAGAGACGAGCAGTACTTC,CASSQGTGRRDEQYF
TRBV5-6,TRBJ2-1,.,.,TGTGCCAGCAGCTTGGGTGGGCTGAGCAATGAGCAGTTCTTC,CASSLGGLSNEQFF
TRBV25-1,TRBJ2-7,.,.,TGTGCCAGCAGTGGGCAAGGAAGGGACGAGCAGTACTTC,CASSGQGRDEQYF
TRBV4-3,TRBJ2-2,.,.,TGCGCCAGCAGCCAAGATCCTAGCTTCCCCGGGGAGCTGTTTTTT,CASSQDPSFPGELFF
TRBV2,TRBJ1-1,.,.,TGTGCCAGCAGTCTTGAGGAGGCCACTGAAGCTTTCTTT,CASSLEEATEAFF
TRBV10-3,TRBJ2-3,TRBD2,.,TGTGCCATCAGTGGAGGGGGTAGCGGGAGGGCAACAGATACGCAGTATTTT,CAISGGGSGRATDTQYF
TRBV19,TRBJ2-7,TRBD1,.,TGTGCCAGTAGTGACAGGGAAAGAGGGGAGCAGTACTTC,CASSDRERGEQYF
TRBV6-5,TRBJ1-2,TRBD1,.,TGTGCCAGCAGTCCGTCCGGGACAGGGTCTTACGGCTACACCTTC,CASSPSGTGSYGYTF
TRBV9,TRBJ1-4,.,.,TGTGCCAGCAGCGTAAATAGGGAAGGGGAAAAACTGTTTTTT,CASSVNREGEKLFF
TRBV7-8,TRBJ1-1,TRBD1,.,TGTGCCAGCAGCTTGACAGGGGACACTGAAGCTTTCTTT,CASSLTGDTEAFF
TRBV7-3,TRBJ1-2,TRBD1,.,TGTGCCAGCAGCTCCGGACAGGGAAATGGCTACACCTTC,CASSSGQGNGYTF
TRBV6-1,TRBJ1-4,.,.,TGTGCCAGCAGTGAGGGTTTGACAGTGAATGAAAAACTGTTTTTT,CASSEGLTVNEKLFF
TRBV5-8,TRBJ1-5,TRBD1,once,TGTGCCAGCAGTTCCGACAGGGTCGACCTACGGCCCCAGCATTTT,CASSSDRVDLRPQHF
TRBV28,TRBJ1-3,.,.,TGTGCCAGCAGTATCCAGGTCAACACCATATATTTT,CASSIQVNTIYF
TRBV7-2,TRBJ1-4,.,.,TGTGCCAGCAGTCTTAAAATCTCGGACAATGAAAAACTGTTTTTT,CASSLKISDNEKLFF
TRBV12-5,TRBJ1-4,.,once,TGTGCTAGCTCAGACAGGAGAGGGGTTAATGAAAAACTGTTTTTT,CASSDRRGVNEKLFF
TRBV6-5,TRBJ1-2,.,.,TGTGCCACCAGGATGAACTATGGCTACACCTTC,CATRMNYGYTF
TRBV11-3,TRBJ2-7,TRBD1,.,TGTGCCAGCAGCTCCGGGACAGGGTCCTACGAGCAGTACTTC,CASSSGTGSYEQYF
TRBV7-5,TRBJ1-6,.,.,TGTGACAGAAGCTTAGGAAGCCCGACAGGCAAGGGGTATAATTCACCCCTCCACTTT,CDRSLGSPTGKGYNSPLHF
TRBV5-1,TRBJ2-1,.,.,TGCGCCAGCAGCTTGGCCGCTAGCTGGAATGAGCAGTTCTTC,CASSLAASWNEQFF
TRBV29-1,TRBJ2-2,TRBD2,.,TGCAGCGTTGAGCTTAGCGGGAGGGCCGGCGGGGAGCTGTTTTTT,CSVELSGRAGGELFF
TRBV29-1,TRBJ2-5,.,.,TGCAGCGGGGGGTGGGGGGCCAACCGGGAGACCCAGTACTTC,CSGGWGANRETQYF
TRBV27,TRBJ2-7,.,.,TGTGCCAGCAGTAAGGACTCCCCCTACGAGCAGTACTTC,CASSKDSPYEQYF
TRBV18,TRBJ1-2,TRBD1,few,TGTGCCAGCTCACCGCCAGGACAGGGAGATAAGTATGGCTACACCTTC,CASSPPGQGDKYGYTF
TRBV28,TRBJ2-7,.,.,TGTGCCAGCAGTTCCCAAGCGGGCCACTACGAGCAGTACTTC,CASSSQAGHYEQYF
TRBV10-1,TRBJ1-2,TRBD1,.,TGCGCCAGTAGTAAGGACAGGGACTATGGCTACACCTTC,CASSKDRDYGYTF
TRBV4-3,TRBJ1-5,.,.,TGCGCCAGCAGCCAAGATGCCGGGATACCCAATCAGCCCCAGCATTTT,CASSQDAGIPNQPQHF